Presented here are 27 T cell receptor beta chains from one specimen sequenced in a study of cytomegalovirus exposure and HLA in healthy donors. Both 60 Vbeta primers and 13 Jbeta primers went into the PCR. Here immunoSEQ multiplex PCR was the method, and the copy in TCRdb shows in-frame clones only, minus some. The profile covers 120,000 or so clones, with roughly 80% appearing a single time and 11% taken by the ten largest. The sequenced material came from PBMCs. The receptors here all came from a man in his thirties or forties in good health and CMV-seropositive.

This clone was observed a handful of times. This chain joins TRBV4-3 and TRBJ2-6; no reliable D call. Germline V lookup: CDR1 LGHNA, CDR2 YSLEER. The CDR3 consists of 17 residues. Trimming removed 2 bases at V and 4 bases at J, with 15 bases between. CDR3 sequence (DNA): TGCGCCAGCAGCCAACCCGACACTTCTCTGGGGGCCAACGTCCTGACTTTC. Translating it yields CASSQPDTSLGANVLTF.

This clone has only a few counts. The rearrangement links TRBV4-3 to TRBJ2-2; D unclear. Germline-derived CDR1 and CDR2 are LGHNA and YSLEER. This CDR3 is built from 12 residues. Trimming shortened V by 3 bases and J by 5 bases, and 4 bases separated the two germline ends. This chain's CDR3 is CASSHRTGELFF. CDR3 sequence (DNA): TGCGCCAGCAGCCATCGTACCGGGGAGCTGTTTTTT.

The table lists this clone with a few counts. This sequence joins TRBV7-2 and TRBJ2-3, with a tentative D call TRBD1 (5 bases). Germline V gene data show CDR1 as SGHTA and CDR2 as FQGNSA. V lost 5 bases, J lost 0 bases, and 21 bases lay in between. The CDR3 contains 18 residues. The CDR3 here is CASSPTSMGRRSTDTQYF. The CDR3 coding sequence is TGTGCCAGCAGCCCTACCTCGATGGGGCGGCGTAGCACAGATACGCAGTATTTT.

The chain's CDR3 is CASGTGNTGELFF. CDR3 sequence (DNA): TGTGCCAGCGGGACAGGGAACACCGGGGAGCTGTTTTTT. The V call is TRBV28, the J call TRBJ2-2; TRBD1 matches 8 bases. Germline V gives CDR1 MDHEN, CDR2 SYDVKM. CDR3 length equals 13 residues. Losses at the gene ends were 8 bases for V and 1 base for J; bases not matched to a gene: 0.

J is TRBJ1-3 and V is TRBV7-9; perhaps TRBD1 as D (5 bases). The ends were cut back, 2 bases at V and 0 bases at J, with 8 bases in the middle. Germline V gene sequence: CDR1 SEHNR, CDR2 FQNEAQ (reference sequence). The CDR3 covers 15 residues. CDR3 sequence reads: CASSLRGVSGNTIYF. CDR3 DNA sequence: TGTGCCAGCAGCTTAAGGGGTGTCTCTGGAAACACCATATATTTT.

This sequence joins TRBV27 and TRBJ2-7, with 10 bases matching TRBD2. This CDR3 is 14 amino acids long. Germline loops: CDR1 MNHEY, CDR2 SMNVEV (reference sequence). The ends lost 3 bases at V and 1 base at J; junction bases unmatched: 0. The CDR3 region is CASSLTSGSYEQYF. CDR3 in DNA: TGTGCCAGCAGTTTGACTAGCGGGTCCTACGAGCAGTACTTC.

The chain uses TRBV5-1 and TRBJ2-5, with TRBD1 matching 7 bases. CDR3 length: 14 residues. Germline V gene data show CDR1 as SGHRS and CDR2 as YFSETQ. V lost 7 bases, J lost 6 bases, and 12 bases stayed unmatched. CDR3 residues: CASPISGTAKTQYF. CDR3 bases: TGCGCCAGCCCGATCTCAGGGACAGCGAAGACCCAGTACTTC.

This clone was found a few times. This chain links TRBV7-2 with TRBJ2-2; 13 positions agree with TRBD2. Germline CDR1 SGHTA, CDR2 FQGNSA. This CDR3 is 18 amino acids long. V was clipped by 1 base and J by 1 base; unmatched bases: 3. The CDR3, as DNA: TGTGCCAGCAGCTTAGTACTAGCGGGAGGGAAGAACACCGGGGAGCTGTTTTTT. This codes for CASSLVLAGGKNTGELFF.

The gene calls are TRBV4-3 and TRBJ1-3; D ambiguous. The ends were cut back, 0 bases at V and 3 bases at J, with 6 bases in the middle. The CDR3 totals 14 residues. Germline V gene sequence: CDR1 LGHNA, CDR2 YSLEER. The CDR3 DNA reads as TGCGCCAGCAGCCAAGATTTCGTTGGAAACACCATATATTTT. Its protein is CASSQDFVGNTIYF.

DNA for the CDR3: TGTGCCAGCAGCCAGGCCAGGGCAGAGAATAATGAAAAACTGTTTTTT. Amino acid sequence: CASSQARAENNEKLFF. The rearrangement uses TRBV7-6 and TRBJ1-4; tentative D call: TRBD1 (5 bases). CDR3 length: 16 amino acids. V was pared by 5 bases and J by 4 bases, with 17 bases between. CDR1 is SGHVS and CDR2 is FNYEAQ in the germline V gene.

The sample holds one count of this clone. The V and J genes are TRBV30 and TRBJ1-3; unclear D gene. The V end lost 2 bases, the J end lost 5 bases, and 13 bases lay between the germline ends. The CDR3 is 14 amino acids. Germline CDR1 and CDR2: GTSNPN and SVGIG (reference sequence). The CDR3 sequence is CAWSPLLGRNTIYF. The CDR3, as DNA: TGTGCCTGGAGTCCCCTCCTGGGCAGAAACACCATATATTTT.

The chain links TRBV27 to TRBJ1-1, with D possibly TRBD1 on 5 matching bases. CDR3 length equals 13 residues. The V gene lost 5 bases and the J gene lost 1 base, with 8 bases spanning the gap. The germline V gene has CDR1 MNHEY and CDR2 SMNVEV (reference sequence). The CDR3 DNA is TGTGCCAGCAGTGAGACAGAGAACACTGAAGCTTTCTTT. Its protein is CASSETENTEAFF.

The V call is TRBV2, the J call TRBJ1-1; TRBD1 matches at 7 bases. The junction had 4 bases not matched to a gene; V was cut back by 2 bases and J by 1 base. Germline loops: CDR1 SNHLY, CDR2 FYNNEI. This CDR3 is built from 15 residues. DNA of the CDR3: TGTGCCAGCAGTGAATTAGAGGGGGCGAACACTGAAGCTTTCTTT. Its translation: CASSELEGANTEAFF. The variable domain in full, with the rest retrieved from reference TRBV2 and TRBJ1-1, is EPEVTQTPSHQVTQMGQEVILRCVPISNHLYFYWYRQILGQKVEFLVSFYNNEISEKSEIFDDQFSVERPDGSNFTLKIRSTKLEDSAMYFCASSELEGANTEAFFGQGTRLTVV.

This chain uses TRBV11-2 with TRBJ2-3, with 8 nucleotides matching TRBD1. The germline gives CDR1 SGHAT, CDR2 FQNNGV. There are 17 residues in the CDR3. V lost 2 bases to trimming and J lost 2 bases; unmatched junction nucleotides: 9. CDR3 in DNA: TGTGCCAGCAGCTTAAGGGACAGGAGCCCCTTCACAGATACGCAGTATTTT. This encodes CASSLRDRSPFTDTQYF.

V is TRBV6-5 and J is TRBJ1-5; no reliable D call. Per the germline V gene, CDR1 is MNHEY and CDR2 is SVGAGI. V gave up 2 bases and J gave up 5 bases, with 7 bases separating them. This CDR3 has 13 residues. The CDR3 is CASSYRLDQPQHF. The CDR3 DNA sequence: TGTGCCAGCAGTTACAGACTTGATCAGCCCCAGCATTTT.

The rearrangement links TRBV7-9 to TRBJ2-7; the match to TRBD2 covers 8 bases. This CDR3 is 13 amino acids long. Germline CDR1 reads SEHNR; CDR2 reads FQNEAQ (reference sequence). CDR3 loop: CAVGREAIYEQYF. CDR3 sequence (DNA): TGTGCAGTAGGGCGGGAGGCTATCTACGAGCAGTACTTC.

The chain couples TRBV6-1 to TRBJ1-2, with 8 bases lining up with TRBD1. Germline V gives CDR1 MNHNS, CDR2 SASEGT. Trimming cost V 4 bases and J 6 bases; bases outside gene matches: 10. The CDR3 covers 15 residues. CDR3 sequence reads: CASSVVGQGWDGYTF. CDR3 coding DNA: TGTGCCAGCAGTGTCGTAGGACAGGGTTGGGATGGCTACACCTTC.

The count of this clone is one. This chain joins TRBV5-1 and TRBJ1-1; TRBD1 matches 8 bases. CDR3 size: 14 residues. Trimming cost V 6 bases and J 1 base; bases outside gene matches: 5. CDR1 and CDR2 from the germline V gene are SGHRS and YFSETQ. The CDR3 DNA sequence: TGCGCCAGCACCTCGGGGACAGGGAACACTGAAGCTTTCTTT. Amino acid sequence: CASTSGTGNTEAFF.

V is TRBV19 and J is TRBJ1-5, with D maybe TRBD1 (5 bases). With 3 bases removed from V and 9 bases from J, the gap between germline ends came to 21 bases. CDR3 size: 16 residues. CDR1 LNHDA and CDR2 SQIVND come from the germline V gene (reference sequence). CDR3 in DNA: TGTGCCAGTAGTATGATTGCGGACACCCTTGGTCGGCCCCAGCATTTT. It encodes CASSMIADTLGRPQHF.

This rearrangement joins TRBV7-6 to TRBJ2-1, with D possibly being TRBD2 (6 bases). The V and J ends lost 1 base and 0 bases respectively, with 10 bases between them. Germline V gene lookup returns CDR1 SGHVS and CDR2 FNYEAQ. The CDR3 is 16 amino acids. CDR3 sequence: CASSLVVGSSYNEQFF. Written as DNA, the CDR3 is TGTGCCAGCAGCTTAGTCGTCGGGAGCTCCTACAATGAGCAGTTCTTC.

CDR3 DNA sequence: TGTGCCAGCAGTTTATCAGGGGTGGGTCAGCCCCAGCATTTT. Protein product: CASSLSGVGQPQHF. The chain uses TRBV27 and TRBJ1-5; weak D call: TRBD1 (5 bases). Germline assignment: CDR1 MNHEY and CDR2 SMNVEV (reference sequence). The germline V and J ends were trimmed by 0 bases and 6 bases, with 9 bases remaining between them. The CDR3 is made up of 14 amino acids.

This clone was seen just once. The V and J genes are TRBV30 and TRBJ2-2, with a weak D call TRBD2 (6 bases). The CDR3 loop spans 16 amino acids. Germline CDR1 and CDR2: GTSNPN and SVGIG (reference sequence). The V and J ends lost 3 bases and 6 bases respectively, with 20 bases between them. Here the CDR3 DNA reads TGTGCCTGGAGCCGCGCCTCGGCGGGATGGGCCGGGGAGCTGTTTTTT. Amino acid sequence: CAWSRASAGWAGELFF. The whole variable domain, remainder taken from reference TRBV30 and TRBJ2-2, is SQTIHQWPATLVQPVGSPLSLECTVEGTSNPNLYWYRQAAGRGLQLLFYSVGIGQISSEVPQNLSASRPQDRQFILSSKKLLLSDSGFYLCAWSRASAGWAGELFFGEGSRLTVL.

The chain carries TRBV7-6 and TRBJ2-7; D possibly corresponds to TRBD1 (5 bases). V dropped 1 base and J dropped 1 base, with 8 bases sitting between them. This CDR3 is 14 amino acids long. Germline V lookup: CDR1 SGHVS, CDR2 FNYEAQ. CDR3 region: CASSLGGWSYEQYF. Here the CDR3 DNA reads TGTGCCAGCAGCTTAGGGGGCTGGTCCTACGAGCAGTACTTC.

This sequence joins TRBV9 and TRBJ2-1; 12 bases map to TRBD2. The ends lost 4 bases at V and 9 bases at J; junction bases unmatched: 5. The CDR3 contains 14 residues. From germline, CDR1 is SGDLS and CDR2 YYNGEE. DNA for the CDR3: TGTGCCAGCAGCCCTAGGACTAGCGGGATTGAGCAGTTCTTC. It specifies CASSPRTSGIEQFF.

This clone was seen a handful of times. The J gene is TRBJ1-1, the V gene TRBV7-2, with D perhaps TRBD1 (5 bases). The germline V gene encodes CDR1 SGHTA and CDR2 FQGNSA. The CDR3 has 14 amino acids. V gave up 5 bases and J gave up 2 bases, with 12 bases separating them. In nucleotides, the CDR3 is TGTGCCAGCAGCAAAAGGGGCCGAAACACTGAAGCTTTCTTT. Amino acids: CASSKRGRNTEAFF.

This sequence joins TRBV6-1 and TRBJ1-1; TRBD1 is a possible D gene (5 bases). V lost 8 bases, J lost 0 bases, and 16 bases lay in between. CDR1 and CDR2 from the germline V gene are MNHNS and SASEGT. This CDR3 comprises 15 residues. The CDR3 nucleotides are TGTGCCAGCTGGAGGAGGGGAGGGATGAACACTGAAGCTTTCTTT. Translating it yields CASWRRGGMNTEAFF.

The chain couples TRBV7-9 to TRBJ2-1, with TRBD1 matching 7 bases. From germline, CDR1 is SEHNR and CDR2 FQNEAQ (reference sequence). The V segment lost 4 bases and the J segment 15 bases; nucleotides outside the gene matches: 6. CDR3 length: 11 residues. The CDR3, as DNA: TGTGCCAGCAGCTCAGACAGGGTTCCGTTCTTC. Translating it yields CASSSDRVPFF. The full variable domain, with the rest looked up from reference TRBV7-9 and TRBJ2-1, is DTGVSQNPRHKITKRGQNVTFRCDPISEHNRLYWYRQTLGQGPEFLTYFQNEAQLEKSRLLSDRFSAERPKGSFSTLEIQRTEQGDSAMYLCASSSDRVPFFGPGTRLTVL.